Shown below are 25 T cell receptor beta chains from a single sample sequenced in a study of T cell clonotyping in hematopoietic cell transplantation (dated by TCRdb to about 2021). Receptor amplification or capture employed the immunoSEQ multiplex PCR assay. TCRdb limited this immuneACCESS table to in-frame rearrangements with V and J called. A share of clones is missing; checked studies link under half to unresolved V genes, and the rest is unexplained. The sample table records fewer than 9,500 clones; under 95% of these occur just once. The ten largest clonotypes hold around 5.7% of the sample. Taken with the paper, the label for time point translates to: 100 days after allo-HCT. The sequencing here drew on PBMCs, taken 100 days after allogeneic stem cell transplant. All receptors come from a male patient aged 50 to 60 who had an allogeneic stem cell transplant from a related donor, so T cells may come from the graft donor. Some clones in this sample may be carry-over from other donors' samples.

The chain recombines TRBV5-4 with TRBJ2-5; D call uncertain. The CDR3 contains 14 residues. Germline values: CDR1 SGHNT, CDR2 YYREEE (reference sequence). V was clipped by 0 bases and J by 2 bases, with 8 bases between them. CDR3 loop: CASSLDPEQETQYF. CDR3 nucleotides: TGTGCCAGCAGCTTGGATCCCGAACAAGAGACCCAGTACTTC.

This chain connects TRBV13 to TRBJ2-7, with 10 bases identical to TRBD1. Trimming took 6 bases from V and 3 from J; bases not matched to a gene: 5. The CDR3 sequence is 14 residues long. CDR1 and CDR2 from the germline V gene are PRHDT and FYEKMQ (reference sequence). The CDR3 is CASSTGQGLYEQYF. The CDR3 DNA follows: TGTGCCAGCAGTACGGGACAGGGGCTCTACGAGCAGTACTTC.

V gene TRBV19 combines with J gene TRBJ1-2; a weak D match, TRBD1 (6 bases). The CDR3 length is 16 residues. The V end was cut by 3 bases, the J end by 7 bases, with 21 bases between. From germline, CDR1 is LNHDA and CDR2 SQIVND (reference sequence). The CDR3 sequence is CASSIPGAILLSGYTF. As DNA, the CDR3 is TGTGCCAGTAGTATTCCAGGGGCGATTTTACTATCTGGCTACACCTTC.

The J gene is TRBJ2-2, the V gene TRBV28; D remains ambiguous. Germline lookup yields CDR1 MDHEN and CDR2 SYDVKM. CDR3 length: 16 amino acids. V was shortened by 6 bases and J by 2 bases, with 16 bases between the two germline ends. CDR3 DNA sequence: TGTGCCAGCAGAGCTGTCCTCGGACCAAACACCGGGGAGCTGTTTTTT. Amino acids: CASRAVLGPNTGELFF.

This chain connects TRBV28 to TRBJ2-1; 7 nucleotides align to TRBD1. The CDR3 is 18 residues long. Germline CDR1 is MDHEN and CDR2 is SYDVKM. Germline trimming cut 1 base from V and 0 bases from J; bases unmatched to any gene: 9. The CDR3 is CASSLSGGLGSSYNEQFF. CDR3 DNA sequence: TGTGCCAGCAGTTTATCAGGGGGTCTCGGTAGCTCCTACAATGAGCAGTTCTTC.

This chain links TRBV7-9 with TRBJ2-7, with D unclear. Germline values: CDR1 SEHNR, CDR2 FQNEAQ (reference sequence). The CDR3 totals 13 residues. Trimming left V 4 bases short and J 6 bases short, with 13 bases between. DNA of the CDR3: TGTGCCAGCAGCTCGCCGCAGCCCCCCGAGCAGTACTTC. It specifies CASSSPQPPEQYF. The variable domain in full, completed from reference TRBV7-9 and TRBJ2-7, reads DTGVSQNPRHKITKRGQNVTFRCDPISEHNRLYWYRQTLGQGPEFLTYFQNEAQLEKSRLLSDRFSAERPKGSFSTLEIQRTEQGDSAMYLCASSSPQPPEQYFGPGTRLTVT.

The chain employs TRBV5-8 and TRBJ2-2, with D perhaps assigned TRBD1 or TRBD2 (6 bases each). This CDR3 has 14 residues. Trimming pared 3 bases from V and 6 bases from J, leaving 12 bases between. CDR1 and CDR2 from the germline V gene are SGHTS and YDEGEE. The CDR3 coding sequence is TGTGCCAGCAGCTCCCCGGGGGCCGCCGGGGAGCTGTTTTTT. Amino acid sequence: CASSSPGAAGELFF.

The chain links TRBV27 to TRBJ2-1; tentatively, D is TRBD2 (5 bases). The V end was cut by 2 bases, the J end by 9 bases, with 17 bases between. In germline, CDR1 is MNHEY, CDR2 SMNVEV (reference sequence). CDR3 length equals 15 residues. CDR3 bases: TGTGCCAGCAGTTTAGTTAGGCTTACGGGAAGTGAGCAGTTCTTC. Translation: CASSLVRLTGSEQFF.

The genes are TRBV19 and TRBJ1-3; D is unresolved. Germline-derived CDR1 and CDR2 are LNHDA and SQIVND (reference sequence). Trimming removed 1 base at V and 7 bases at J, with 14 bases between. This CDR3 is built from 15 residues. The CDR3 loop reads CASSIALTITNTIYF. The DNA for the CDR3 is TGTGCCAGTAGTATAGCCTTAACCATTACGAACACCATATATTTT.

The chain links TRBV5-4 to TRBJ1-1, with D possibly matching TRBD1 (5 bases). The V end lost 0 bases, the J end lost 4 bases, and 10 bases lay between the germline ends. Germline loops: CDR1 SGHNT, CDR2 YYREEE (reference sequence). There are 14 residues in the CDR3. The CDR3 DNA follows: TGTGCCAGCAGCTTGGTAGGGACTACCACTGAAGCTTTCTTT. As protein: CASSLVGTTTEAFF.

The chain has TRBV20-1 and TRBJ1-1; D is undetermined. The CDR3 spans 10 residues. Germline assignment: CDR1 DFQATT and CDR2 SNEGSKA (reference sequence). The CDR3: CTMGYTEAFF. CDR3 coding DNA: TGCACGATGGGATATACTGAAGCTTTCTTT.

The genes are TRBV27 and TRBJ1-5, with TRBD1 matching 7 bases. Germline CDR1 is MNHEY and CDR2 is SMNVEV (reference sequence). The CDR3 contains 14 residues. Trimming removed 2 bases from V and 6 bases from J; junction bases left unmatched: 4. The DNA for the CDR3 is TGTGCCAGCAGTTTAAGGCAGGGGGTTCAGCCCCAGCATTTT. Translated: CASSLRQGVQPQHF.

The chain links TRBV25-1 to TRBJ2-5; 10 positions agree with TRBD1. The CDR3 extends over 17 amino acids. J lost 4 bases, V lost 6 bases, and 14 bases had no gene match. Per germline, CDR1 MGHDK and CDR2 SYGVNS. CDR3 coding DNA: TGTGCCAGCAGGGGTCGGGGGGGACAGGGGAGAGGAGAGACCCAGTACTTC. Protein: CASRGRGGQGRGETQYF.

This clone was seen just once. The V gene is TRBV30, the J gene TRBJ1-2; possibly TRBD1 for D (5 bases). With 1 base removed from V and 7 bases from J, the gap between germline ends came to 7 bases. The germline V gene has CDR1 GTSNPN and CDR2 SVGIG (reference sequence). CDR3 length equals 11 residues. The DNA for the CDR3 is TGTGCCTGGAGTGGGCAGGGTGGCTACACCTTC. Protein product: CAWSGQGGYTF.

This chain links TRBV5-5 with TRBJ2-7, with 7 positions matching TRBD2. CDR3 length: 15 amino acids. V lost 0 bases and J lost 2; bases outside the gene matches: 5. The germline CDR1 and CDR2 sequences are SGHKS and YYEKEE (reference sequence). This chain's CDR3 is CASSLAGGFTYEQYF. The CDR3 nucleotides read TGTGCCAGCAGCTTGGCCGGGGGGTTCACCTACGAGCAGTACTTC.

The rearrangement links TRBV27 to TRBJ1-6; D may be TRBD1 (5 bases). CDR1 is MNHEY and CDR2 is SMNVEV in the germline V gene (reference sequence). Trimming cost V 3 bases and J 7 bases, with 13 bases left between them. This CDR3 spans 15 amino acids. The CDR3 sequence is CASSFRGSGNSPLHF. Here the CDR3 DNA reads TGTGCCAGCAGTTTTCGGGGCTCGGGGAATTCACCCCTCCACTTT.

The rearrangement joins TRBV6-4 to TRBJ1-5; D gene ambiguous. V was shortened by 4 bases and J by 5 bases, with 9 bases between the two germline ends. The CDR3 consists of 13 residues. Germline CDR1 reads MRHNA; CDR2 reads SNTAGT. The CDR3: CASSGQRDQPQHF. In DNA form, the CDR3 reads TGTGCCAGCAGTGGGCAGCGGGATCAGCCCCAGCATTTT.

The chain links TRBV25-1 to TRBJ2-7; 7 nucleotides align to TRBD1. Trimming at V came to 4 bases and at J to 5 bases, leaving 8 bases not matched to a gene. The CDR3 is made up of 14 amino acids. CDR1 MGHDK and CDR2 SYGVNS come from the germline V gene. The CDR3 DNA is TGTGCCAGCAGTGGGGACCAGGGGGACCACGAGCAGTACTTC. This sequence encodes CASSGDQGDHEQYF.

V usage is TRBV27 and J usage is TRBJ1-4, with D perhaps matching TRBD1 (5 bases). Trimming took off 5 bases at V and 8 bases at J, with 12 bases between the two ends. Germline CDR1 is MNHEY and CDR2 is SMNVEV (reference sequence). The CDR3 runs 13 residues. Written as DNA, the CDR3 is TGTGCCAGCAGTCGCCAGGGCGAGGAAAAACTGTTTTTT. Protein: CASSRQGEEKLFF.

This clone was observed a single time. V gene TRBV5-5 combines with J gene TRBJ2-3, with TRBD2 matching over 9 bases. Germline loops: CDR1 SGHKS, CDR2 YYEKEE (reference sequence). The CDR3 is 15 amino acids. J was trimmed by 1 base and V by 2 bases; bases with no gene match: 2. The CDR3 region has the DNA TGTGCCAGCAGCTTTAGCGGGGGACGCACAGATACGCAGTATTTT. Amino acid sequence: CASSFSGGRTDTQYF.

The rearrangement uses TRBV27 and TRBJ1-4; TRBD1 agrees at 7 bases. The junction had 8 bases not matched to a gene; V was cut back by 6 bases and J by 10 bases. This CDR3 comprises 13 residues. Germline values: CDR1 MNHEY, CDR2 SMNVEV (reference sequence). In DNA, the CDR3 is TGTGCCAGCAGCACTACAGGGGTCGGAAAACTGTTTTTT. This codes for CASSTTGVGKLFF. Using reference TRBV27 and TRBJ1-4 for the parts outside the CDR3, the full variable domain is EAQVTQNPRYLITVTGKKLTVTCSQNMNHEYMSWYRQDPGLGLRQIYYSMNVEVTDKGDVPEGYKVSRKEKRNFPLILESPSPNQTSLYFCASSTTGVGKLFFGSGTQLSVL.

This clone occurred once. The V and J genes are TRBV7-6 and TRBJ1-1, with TRBD1 matching 10 bases. V was pared by 5 bases and J by 0 bases, with 6 bases of the junction left unmatched. Per germline, CDR1 SGHVS and CDR2 FNYEAQ. The CDR3 length is 16 residues. The chain's CDR3 is CASSQTGGRVNTEAFF. The CDR3, as DNA: TGTGCCAGCAGCCAGACAGGGGGCAGGGTGAACACTGAAGCTTTCTTT.

This clone was observed a few times. The chain couples TRBV7-3 to TRBJ2-7; D is possibly TRBD2 (5 bases). CDR1 is SGHTA, CDR2 FQGTGA, per germline. V gave up 4 bases and J gave up 4 bases, with 11 bases separating them. The CDR3 consists of 13 residues. The CDR3 region is CASSSARGYEQYF. For the CDR3, the DNA is TGTGCCAGCAGCTCGGCTCGGGGATACGAGCAGTACTTC.

The chain joins TRBV11-2 to TRBJ2-7; D not certain. The V and J ends lost 2 bases and 5 bases respectively, with 10 bases between them. Germline-derived CDR1 and CDR2 are SGHAT and FQNNGV. The CDR3 has 13 amino acids. The CDR3 sequence: CASSLTVSHEQYF. Here the CDR3 DNA reads TGTGCCAGCAGCTTAACCGTTAGCCACGAGCAGTACTTC.

This chain joins TRBV14 and TRBJ2-7; TRBD1 matches 7 bases. J lost 3 bases, V lost 4 bases, and 9 bases had no gene match. The length of the CDR3 is 15 residues. Germline V gene data show CDR1 as SGHDN and CDR2 as FVKESK. For the CDR3, the DNA is TGTGCCAGCAGCCTTTATCCGACAGGGATCTACGAGCAGTACTTC. The encoded protein is CASSLYPTGIYEQYF.